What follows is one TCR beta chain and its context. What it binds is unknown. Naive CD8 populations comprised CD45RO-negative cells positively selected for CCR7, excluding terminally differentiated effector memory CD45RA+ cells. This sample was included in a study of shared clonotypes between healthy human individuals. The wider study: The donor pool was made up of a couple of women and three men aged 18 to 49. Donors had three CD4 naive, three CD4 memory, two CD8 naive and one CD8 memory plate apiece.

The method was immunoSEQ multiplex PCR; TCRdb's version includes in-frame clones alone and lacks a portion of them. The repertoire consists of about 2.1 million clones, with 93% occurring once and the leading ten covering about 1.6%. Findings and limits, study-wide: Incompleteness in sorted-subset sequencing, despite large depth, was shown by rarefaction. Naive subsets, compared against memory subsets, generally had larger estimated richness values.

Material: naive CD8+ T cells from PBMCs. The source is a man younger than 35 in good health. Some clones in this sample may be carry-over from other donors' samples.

Written as DNA, the CDR3 is TGTGCCAGCGGGTTTACCGGGTGGAAGCATGGCTACACCTTC. This translates into CASGFTGWKHGYTF. The chain is built from TRBV6-1 and TRBJ1-2, with D unclear. Trimming took off 8 bases at V and 6 bases at J, with 19 bases between the two ends. The CDR3 has 14 residues. Germline V CDR1 and CDR2: MNHNS, SASEGT.